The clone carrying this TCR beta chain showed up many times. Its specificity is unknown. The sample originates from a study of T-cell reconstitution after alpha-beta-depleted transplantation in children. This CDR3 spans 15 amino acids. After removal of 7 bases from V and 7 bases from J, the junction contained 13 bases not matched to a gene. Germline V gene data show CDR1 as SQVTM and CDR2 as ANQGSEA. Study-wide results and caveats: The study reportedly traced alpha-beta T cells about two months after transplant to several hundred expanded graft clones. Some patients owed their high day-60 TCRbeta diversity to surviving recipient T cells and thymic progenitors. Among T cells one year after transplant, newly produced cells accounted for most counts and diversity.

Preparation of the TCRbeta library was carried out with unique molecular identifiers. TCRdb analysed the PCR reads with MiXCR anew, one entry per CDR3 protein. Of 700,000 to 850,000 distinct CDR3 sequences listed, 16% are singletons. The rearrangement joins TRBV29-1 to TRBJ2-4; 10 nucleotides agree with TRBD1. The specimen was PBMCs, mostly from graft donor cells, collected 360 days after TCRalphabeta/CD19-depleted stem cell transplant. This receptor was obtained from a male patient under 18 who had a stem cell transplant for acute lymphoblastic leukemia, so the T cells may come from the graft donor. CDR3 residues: CSAVTPGQGRNIQYF. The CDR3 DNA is TGCAGCGCCGTGACGCCGGGACAGGGGAGGAACATTCAGTACTTC.